Listed below are T cell receptor beta chains from one sample, sequenced in a study of shared clonotypes between healthy human individuals. Profiled with immunoSEQ multiplex PCR; TCRdb holds only in-frame clones, not every one. The sample gives 2.3 million or so clones, approximately 95% of which show up once; 0.39% is in the top ten. Sequencing was carried out using naive CD4+ T cells from PBMCs. Source of these receptors: a man between 18 and 35 years old in good health. Some clones in this sample may be carry-over from other donors' samples. Each CDR3 is given with its conserved first and last residue. D genes are given only for firm matches. Size values are once, few and many counts, or a class for expanded clones, and some rows have none.

abundance: -
v_gene: TRBV5-1
len: 15
d_gene: -
j_gene: TRBJ1-2
CDR3nt: TGCGCCAGCACCCCCCCGGAGGACTCGTCTGTTGGCTACACCTTC
CDR3aa: CASTPPEDSSVGYTF

abundance: once
v_gene: TRBV7-3
len: 16
d_gene: -
j_gene: TRBJ2-2
CDR3nt: TGTGCCAGCAGCTTAACAGGGACACAGAACACCGGGGAGCTGTTTTTT
CDR3aa: CASSLTGTQNTGELFF

abundance: -
v_gene: TRBV7-2
len: 14
d_gene: TRBD1
j_gene: TRBJ2-1
CDR3nt: TGTGCCAGCAGCCGGGGACAGGTGTACAATGAGCAGTTCTTC
CDR3aa: CASSRGQVYNEQFF

abundance: -
v_gene: TRBV2
len: 11
d_gene: TRBD1
j_gene: TRBJ2-7
CDR3nt: TGTGCCAGCAGATACACAGGGGGGCCGTACTTC
CDR3aa: CASRYTGGPYF

abundance: -
v_gene: TRBV7-9
len: 14
d_gene: -
j_gene: TRBJ2-1
CDR3nt: TGTGCCAGCAGCCCCGCTGGGGTTTACAATGAGCAGTTCTTC
CDR3aa: CASSPAGVYNEQFF

abundance: -
v_gene: TRBV6-1
len: 15
d_gene: TRBD1
j_gene: TRBJ1-2
CDR3nt: TGTGCCAGCAGTAACCGACAGGGAATGCACTATGGCTACACCTTC
CDR3aa: CASSNRQGMHYGYTF

abundance: -
v_gene: TRBV5-1
len: 15
d_gene: TRBD1
j_gene: TRBJ1-5
CDR3nt: TGCGCCAGCAGCTTAGGGGACAGCGCTAATCAGCCCCAGCATTTT
CDR3aa: CASSLGDSANQPQHF

abundance: -
v_gene: TRBV29-1
len: 14
d_gene: TRBD1
j_gene: TRBJ1-1
CDR3nt: TGCAGCGTTCCGGACAGGGGGCGGTGGAATGAAGCTTTCTTT
CDR3aa: CSVPDRGRWNEAFF

abundance: -
v_gene: TRBV5-1
len: 13
d_gene: -
j_gene: TRBJ2-7
CDR3nt: TGCGCCAGCAGCTCGAACAGGGAAGGGGAGCAGTACTTC
CDR3aa: CASSSNREGEQYF

abundance: -
v_gene: TRBV20-1
len: 11
d_gene: -
j_gene: TRBJ2-1
CDR3nt: TGCAGTGCTAGCCGGTACAATGAGCAGTTCTTC
CDR3aa: CSASRYNEQFF

abundance: -
v_gene: TRBV29-1
len: 13
d_gene: -
j_gene: TRBJ1-4
CDR3nt: TGCAGCGTTGAAGCGGAACCTAATGAAAAACTGTTTTTT
CDR3aa: CSVEAEPNEKLFF

abundance: -
v_gene: TRBV7-9
len: 14
d_gene: TRBD1
j_gene: TRBJ2-7
CDR3nt: TGTGCCAGCAGCCTGGGACAGGTTTCCTACGAGCAGTACTTC
CDR3aa: CASSLGQVSYEQYF

abundance: -
v_gene: TRBV25-1
len: 14
d_gene: -
j_gene: TRBJ1-1
CDR3nt: TGTGCCAGCAGTGAGTACAGAACGAACACTGAAGCTTTCTTT
CDR3aa: CASSEYRTNTEAFF

abundance: -
v_gene: TRBV7-3
len: 13
d_gene: -
j_gene: TRBJ2-2
CDR3nt: TGTGCCAGCACCCAAGGTGGCAGTCGGGAGCTGTTTTTT
CDR3aa: CASTQGGSRELFF

abundance: -
v_gene: TRBV7-2
len: 16
d_gene: TRBD1
j_gene: TRBJ2-7
CDR3nt: TGTGCCAGCAGCTTAGTCCGGGACAGCTACTCCTACGAGCAGTACTTC
CDR3aa: CASSLVRDSYSYEQYF

abundance: -
v_gene: TRBV19
len: 14
d_gene: TRBD2
j_gene: TRBJ2-5
CDR3nt: TGTGCCAGTAGTTCCGGGACTAGCAGAAAGACCCAGTACTTC
CDR3aa: CASSSGTSRKTQYF

abundance: -
v_gene: TRBV7-9
len: 14
d_gene: -
j_gene: TRBJ2-1
CDR3nt: TGTGCCAGCAGCTTAGTGAATAAGGGCGATGAGCAGTTCTTC
CDR3aa: CASSLVNKGDEQFF